This is a list of T cell receptor beta chains from one sample in a study of cytomegalovirus exposure and HLA in healthy donors. Measured with immunoSEQ multiplex PCR; TCRdb has only the in-frame clones, and not every one. The data contain 90,000 or so clones, 96% of them singletons. Sequences were obtained from PBMCs. These receptors all come from a man aged 18 to 35 in good health and CMV-seronegative. The CDR3 runs from the conserved cysteine through the conserved F or W. Fields, in order: D gene, J gene, V gene, clone size, CDR3 protein, CDR3 DNA. A D gene is named only where the DNA matches it firmly. Clone size is shown for a subset of rows, as once, few, many or a class of expanded clone.

-,TRBJ2-5,TRBV5-1,-,CASSLGSSAKFLQETQYF,TGCGCCAGCAGCTTGGGTTCTAGCGCCAAGTTCCTCCAAGAGACCCAGTACTTC
-,TRBJ2-3,TRBV11-3,-,CASSLSSGQDTQYF,TGTGCCAGCAGCTTAAGTAGCGGCCAAGATACGCAGTATTTT
TRBD2,TRBJ2-1,TRBV30,-,CAWSPGLANNEQFF,TGTGCCTGGAGTCCGGGACTAGCGAACAATGAGCAGTTCTTC
TRBD1,TRBJ1-5,TRBV4-1,-,CASSQPGQGNSAQHF,TGCGCCAGCAGCCAACCCGGACAGGGTAATTCAGCCCAGCATTTT
TRBD1,TRBJ1-1,TRBV5-4,-,CASSLVGTGVTEAFF,TGTGCCAGCAGCTTGGTGGGGACAGGGGTCACTGAAGCTTTCTTT
TRBD1,TRBJ2-3,TRBV9,-,CASSVTGGGFTDTQYF,TGTGCCAGCAGCGTGACAGGGGGTGGATTCACAGATACGCAGTATTTT
-,TRBJ2-1,TRBV10-1,once,CASSDQAGYNEQFF,TGCGCCAGCAGTGACCAAGCAGGGTACAATGAGCAGTTCTTC
-,TRBJ2-1,TRBV9,-,CASSAASLGWDEQFF,TGTGCCAGCAGCGCAGCCTCACTCGGGTGGGATGAGCAGTTCTTC
TRBD1,TRBJ2-2,TRBV2,-,CASSESQGGGTGELFF,TGTGCCAGCAGTGAATCACAGGGGGGCGGAACCGGGGAGCTGTTTTTT
TRBD1,TRBJ2-1,TRBV18,-,CASSPTGLPRYNEQFF,TGTGCCAGCTCACCGACAGGGCTGCCCCGCTACAATGAGCAGTTCTTC
-,TRBJ1-1,TRBV4-1,-,CASSHQAGAAEMNTEAFF,TGCGCCAGCAGCCACCAGGCGGGAGCGGCAGAGATGAACACTGAAGCTTTCTTT
-,TRBJ2-1,TRBV30,-,CAWISGADGEQFF,TGTGCCTGGATATCTGGGGCCGACGGTGAGCAGTTCTTC
-,TRBJ2-7,TRBV5-6,-,CASSSGPYEQYF,TGTGCCAGCAGCTCAGGTCCATACGAGCAGTACTTC
TRBD2,TRBJ2-3,TRBV4-2,-,CASSHPPPASGSTDTQYF,TGTGCCAGCAGCCACCCCCCTCCTGCTAGCGGGAGCACAGATACGCAGTATTTT
-,TRBJ2-7,TRBV30,-,CAWTGSPASYEQYF,TGTGCCTGGACAGGGTCACCGGCCTCCTACGAGCAGTACTTC
-,TRBJ2-5,TRBV18,-,CASSPPSGVYQETQYF,TGTGCCAGCTCACCACCTTCAGGGGTTTATCAAGAGACCCAGTACTTC
TRBD2,TRBJ2-7,TRBV10-1,-,CASSEEPGGYEQYF,TGCGCCAGCAGTGAGGAACCGGGGGGGTACGAGCAGTACTTC
-,TRBJ2-1,TRBV6-4,-,CASSLGGVNEQFF,TGTGCCAGCAGTCTCGGGGGAGTTAATGAGCAGTTCTTC
TRBD2,TRBJ2-1,TRBV5-1,once,CASSLLAGGPSEQFF,TGCGCCAGCAGCCTACTAGCGGGAGGGCCCTCTGAGCAGTTCTTC
-,TRBJ2-7,TRBV6-5,-,CASSWTINYEQYF,TGTGCCAGCAGTTGGACTATAAACTACGAGCAGTACTTC
-,TRBJ2-3,TRBV10-2,-,CASSESRVVWTDTQYF,TGCGCCAGCAGTGAGTCGAGAGTGGTGTGGACAGATACGCAGTATTTT
TRBD1,TRBJ1-4,TRBV18,-,CASSLDRANEKLFF,TGTGCCAGCTCTTTAGACAGGGCAAATGAAAAACTGTTTTTT
TRBD1,TRBJ1-4,TRBV15,-,CATSRHMGQGGEKLFF,TGTGCCACCAGCAGACATATGGGACAGGGTGGAGAAAAACTGTTTTTT
TRBD1,TRBJ1-3,TRBV6-5,-,CASRKTGLGNTIYF,TGTGCCAGCAGAAAGACAGGGCTTGGAAACACCATATATTTT
TRBD2,TRBJ2-7,TRBV6-4,-,CASSPEGAGNEQYF,TGTGCCAGCAGTCCTGAGGGAGCGGGAAACGAGCAGTACTTC
-,TRBJ1-5,TRBV9,-,CASSVGGVFRSNQPQHF,TGTGCCAGCAGCGTAGGGGGGGTCTTCAGGAGCAATCAGCCCCAGCATTTT
-,TRBJ1-5,TRBV7-2,-,CASSSEGFNQPQHF,TGTGCCAGCAGCTCCGAGGGTTTCAATCAGCCCCAGCATTTT
TRBD2,TRBJ2-3,TRBV4-1,-,CASSQSSGGYTDTQYF,TGCGCCAGCAGCCAATCAAGCGGGGGGTACACAGATACGCAGTATTTT
TRBD2,TRBJ2-1,TRBV16,-,CASLRRTSGRGEQFF,TGTGCCAGCCTGAGGAGGACTAGCGGGAGAGGTGAGCAGTTCTTC
TRBD1,TRBJ2-3,TRBV7-9,-,CASSPYYGTVTDTQYF,TGTGCCAGCAGCCCGTACTACGGGACAGTCACAGATACGCAGTATTTT
-,TRBJ1-4,TRBV30,-,CAWTQGTNEKLFF,TGTGCCTGGACGCAGGGGACTAATGAAAAACTGTTTTTT
TRBD1,TRBJ1-2,TRBV6-5,-,CASSYSDRGVNYGYTF,TGTGCCAGCAGTTACTCGGACAGGGGAGTCAACTATGGCTACACCTTC
-,TRBJ1-3,TRBV5-6,-,CASSPTGGTGNTIYF,TGTGCCAGCAGCCCCACGGGGGGAACTGGAAACACCATATATTTT
-,TRBJ1-1,TRBV11-2,-,CASSLTGNSEAFF,TGTGCCAGCAGCTTAACCGGTAACAGTGAGGCTTTCTTT
TRBD1,TRBJ1-3,TRBV4-1,-,CASSRALSDRGSGNTIYF,TGCGCCAGCAGCCGAGCTCTTTCGGACAGGGGCTCTGGAAACACCATATATTTT
-,TRBJ2-1,TRBV30,-,CAWDKYNEQFF,TGTGCCTGGGACAAATACAATGAGCAGTTCTTC
-,TRBJ1-3,TRBV2,-,CASSAGEAGFGNTIYF,TGTGCCAGCAGTGCCGGGGAGGCAGGGTTTGGAAACACCATATATTTT
TRBD2,TRBJ2-1,TRBV18,-,CASSPGLAGGPLSYNEQFF,TGTGCCAGCTCACCAGGACTAGCGGGAGGGCCTCTCTCCTACAATGAGCAGTTCTTC
-,TRBJ1-1,TRBV6-1,-,CASESGGTEAFF,TGTGCCAGCGAGTCGGGAGGAACTGAAGCTTTCTTT
TRBD1,TRBJ1-3,TRBV9,-,CASSPSGTGGNTIYF,TGTGCCAGCAGCCCTTCCGGGACAGGGGGAAACACCATATATTTT
-,TRBJ2-1,TRBV5-1,-,CASSSGDEQFF,TGCGCCAGCAGCTCAGGCGATGAGCAGTTCTTC
TRBD1,TRBJ2-5,TRBV6-5,once,CASSFSRQGETQYF,TGTGCCAGCAGTTTTTCCCGACAGGGGGAGACCCAGTACTTC
-,TRBJ1-2,TRBV10-1,-,CASSENVGYGYTF,TGCGCCAGCAGTGAGAACGTCGGCTATGGCTACACCTTC
-,TRBJ1-2,TRBV11-2,-,CASTRGGYYGYTF,TGTGCCAGCACCCGGGGAGGGTACTATGGCTACACCTTC
TRBD2,TRBJ2-3,TRBV6-6,-,CASSPTSGSLDTQYF,TGTGCCAGCAGCCCGACTAGCGGGAGTTTGGATACGCAGTATTTT
-,TRBJ2-1,TRBV19,-,CASSIIRSSPHEQFF,TGTGCCAGTAGTATTATTCGGTCTAGCCCCCATGAGCAGTTCTTC
-,TRBJ2-3,TRBV18,-,CASSPPRRKTDTQYF,TGTGCCAGCTCACCACCGCGGCGAAAGACAGATACGCAGTATTTT
TRBD1,TRBJ1-2,TRBV6-5,-,CASSHGQDLMYGYTF,TGTGCCAGCAGTCATGGACAGGACCTTATGTATGGCTACACCTTC
TRBD2,TRBJ2-2,TRBV18,-,CASSQILAGSTGELFF,TGTGCCAGCTCACAGATACTAGCGGGGTCCACCGGGGAGCTGTTTTTT
-,TRBJ2-7,TRBV7-9,once,CASSARTAGEQYF,TGTGCCAGCAGCGCCCGGACAGCGGGAGAGCAGTACTTC
-,TRBJ2-2,TRBV2,-,CASSERVRGTGELFF,TGTGCCAGCAGTGAACGGGTGCGGGGCACCGGGGAGCTGTTTTTT
TRBD2,TRBJ2-5,TRBV5-4,-,CASSSEGLGIGETQYF,TGTGCCAGCAGCTCGGAAGGACTAGGGATCGGGGAGACCCAGTACTTC
TRBD1,TRBJ1-5,TRBV19,-,CASSFRTGGNQPQHF,TGTGCCAGTAGTTTTAGGACAGGGGGCAATCAGCCCCAGCATTTT
TRBD2,TRBJ2-4,TRBV29-1,-,CSVVPRLGRDIQYF,TGCAGCGTTGTTCCCCGGCTAGGGAGGGACATTCAGTACTTC
TRBD1,TRBJ2-3,TRBV18,-,CASSPLETGTDTQYF,TGTGCCAGCTCACCATTAGAGACAGGGACAGATACGCAGTATTTT
-,TRBJ2-2,TRBV11-2,-,CASSFSRGTGELFF,TGTGCCAGCAGCTTTAGTCGAGGTACCGGGGAGCTGTTTTTT